These 18 T cell receptor beta chains were sequenced from one sample in a study of cytotoxic CD8 clonotypes in ibrutinib-treated CLL. Clones were read by immunoSEQ multiplex PCR, and TCRdb kept only the in-frame ones, dropping some. The data hold just over 65,000 clones, with about 64% observed a single time. The starting material was PBMCs, obtained after 12 months of ibrutinib treatment. The receptors derive from a human donor with chronic lymphocytic leukemia.

The rearrangement uses TRBV18 and TRBJ2-5; tentative D call: TRBD1 (6 bases). The V gene lost 3 bases and the J gene lost 1 base, with 12 bases spanning the gap. The CDR3 loop spans 15 amino acids. Germline V gene lookup returns CDR1 KGHSH and CDR2 LQKENI. CDR3 loop: CASSPLMDSQETQYF. For the CDR3, the DNA is TGTGCCAGCTCACCCCTAATGGACAGCCAAGAGACCCAGTACTTC.

V usage is TRBV15 and J usage is TRBJ1-1; D is perhaps TRBD1 (6 bases). Trimming removed 0 bases from V and 0 bases from J, with 17 bases in between. The CDR3 has 18 residues. The germline V gene has CDR1 LNHNV and CDR2 YYDKDF (reference sequence). This chain's CDR3 is CATSRDPEGNRVNTEAFF. In DNA, the CDR3 is TGTGCCACCAGCAGAGACCCTGAAGGGAACAGGGTGAACACTGAAGCTTTCTTT.

The rearrangement links TRBV7-6 to TRBJ1-4, with D unresolved. The V gene's germline CDR1 is SGHVS and CDR2 FNYEAQ. Trimming pared 1 base from V and 10 bases from J, leaving 13 bases between. The CDR3 is made up of 14 amino acids. CDR3 sequence (DNA): TGTGCCAGCAGCTTAGGGTGGCTTGATGGAAAACTGTTTTTT. Its protein product is CASSLGWLDGKLFF.

The gene calls are TRBV5-1 and TRBJ2-3; 7 nucleotides line up with TRBD1. The CDR3 is 15 residues long. The germline CDR1 and CDR2 sequences are SGHRS and YFSETQ. With 4 bases clipped from V and 1 base from J, the junction kept 6 bases outside the gene matches. CDR3 in amino acids: CASSVDRVGTDTQYF. The DNA for the CDR3 is TGCGCCAGCAGCGTCGACAGGGTCGGCACAGATACGCAGTATTTT.

The chain uses TRBV18 and TRBJ1-3; TRBD1 might be the D (6 bases). V lost 0 bases to trimming and J lost 3 bases, with 15 bases between them. The CDR3 length is 17 residues. Germline CDR1 is KGHSH and CDR2 is LQKENI. CDR3 in amino acids: CASSPPISRGLGNTIYF. The CDR3 bases are TGTGCCAGCTCACCACCGATTTCTCGGGGGCTTGGAAACACCATATATTTT. Looking up the rest from reference TRBV18 and TRBJ1-3 gives the full variable domain: NAGVMQNPRHLVRRRGQEARLRCSPMKGHSHVYWYRQLPEEGLKFMVYLQKENIIDESGMPKERFSAEFPKEGPSILRIQQVVRGDSAAYFCASSPPISRGLGNTIYFGEGSWLTVV.

This clone was seen more than once but under ten times. The chain uses TRBV19 and TRBJ2-1; TRBD2 matches 7 bases. Per the germline V gene, CDR1 is LNHDA and CDR2 is SQIVND (reference sequence). V shed 2 bases, J shed 4 bases, and the junction held 2 bases outside the gene matches. This CDR3 has 14 residues. CDR3 sequence (DNA): TGTGCCAGTAGTATAAGCGGGGTTTACAATGAGCAGTTCTTC. It codes for CASSISGVYNEQFF.

The genes are TRBV6-6 and TRBJ1-3; 8 nucleotides agree with TRBD1. J was trimmed by 7 bases and V by 0 bases; bases with no gene match: 5. The CDR3 runs 15 residues. Germline V gene sequence: CDR1 MNHNY, CDR2 SVGAGI (reference sequence). CDR3 in amino acids: CASSYSGQGANTIYF. In DNA, the CDR3 is TGTGCCAGCAGTTACTCCGGACAGGGAGCGAACACCATATATTTT.

This clone was counted between two and nine times. V is TRBV7-2 and J is TRBJ2-7, with 9 positions matching TRBD2. J was trimmed by 2 bases and V by 5 bases; bases with no gene match: 7. CDR1 and CDR2 (germline): SGHTA, FQGNSA. The CDR3 consists of 15 residues. CDR3 nucleotide sequence: TGTGCCAGCAGCCAGCGGACTAGCGCAGCCTACGAGCAGTACTTC. This sequence encodes CASSQRTSAAYEQYF.

The chain is built from TRBV9 and TRBJ2-7; weak D call: TRBD2 (7 bases). Germline V lookup: CDR1 SGDLS, CDR2 YYNGEE. This CDR3 has 15 residues. The V gene lost 4 bases and the J gene lost 3 bases, with 17 bases spanning the gap. For the CDR3, the DNA is TGTGCCAGCAGCCCCTGGGGGGGGCTTATCTACGAGCAGTACTTC. Its translation is CASSPWGGLIYEQYF.

This clone occurred a few times. The V gene is TRBV4-3, the J gene TRBJ2-3, with 10 bases aligning to TRBD1. This CDR3 has 14 residues. Trimming at V came to 4 bases and at J to 6 bases, leaving 4 bases not matched to a gene. Germline values: CDR1 LGHNA, CDR2 YSLEER. This CDR3 is CASSPTGGRDTQYF. The CDR3 DNA is TGCGCCAGCAGCCCGACAGGGGGCAGGGATACGCAGTATTTT.

The genes are TRBV27 and TRBJ1-1; tentative D call: TRBD1 (6 bases). The CDR3 has 16 amino acids. Trimming cost V 7 bases and J 4 bases, with 22 bases left between them. From germline, CDR1 is MNHEY and CDR2 SMNVEV (reference sequence). Here the CDR3 reads CASTIAGGGVVTEAFF. The DNA of the CDR3 is TGTGCCAGCACCATAGCGGGGGGCGGAGTGGTCACTGAAGCTTTCTTT.

This clone was detected only once. The chain couples TRBV28 to TRBJ2-7, with a weak D call TRBD1 (6 bases). CDR1 MDHEN and CDR2 SYDVKM come from the germline V gene. The CDR3 runs 16 residues. V lost 4 bases and J lost 4, with 20 bases in between. The CDR3 protein is CASSSPLIQGFYEQYF. CDR3 sequence (DNA): TGTGCCAGCAGTTCACCTTTGATACAGGGTTTTTACGAGCAGTACTTC.

J is TRBJ2-1 and V is TRBV7-9; 12 bases align to TRBD2. Germline V gene lookup returns CDR1 SEHNR and CDR2 FQNEAQ (reference sequence). The CDR3 loop spans 16 amino acids. J gave up 8 bases and V 1 base, and 6 bases lay outside the gene matches. CDR3 sequence: CASSLGTSGAGDEQFF. CDR3 nucleotides: TGTGCCAGCAGCTTAGGGACTAGCGGGGCCGGGGATGAGCAGTTCTTC.

This clone has more than one count but fewer than ten. The chain couples TRBV5-1 to TRBJ2-7; 7 nucleotides match TRBD1. The CDR3 consists of 14 residues. Trimming at V came to 3 bases and at J to 0 bases, leaving 3 bases not matched to a gene. Germline loops: CDR1 SGHRS, CDR2 YFSETQ. The CDR3 here is CASSYDRVSYEQYF. The CDR3 nucleotides read TGCGCCAGCAGCTACGACAGGGTCTCCTACGAGCAGTACTTC.

This clone has more than one count but fewer than ten. This sequence joins TRBV5-1 and TRBJ1-2; D is possibly TRBD1 (5 bases). The ends were cut back, 4 bases at V and 6 bases at J, with 13 bases in the middle. Germline V gene sequence: CDR1 SGHRS, CDR2 YFSETQ. This CDR3 is 13 amino acids long. CDR3 sequence reads: CASSTTDGHGYTF. The CDR3 DNA is TGCGCCAGCAGCACGACAGATGGCCATGGCTACACCTTC.

This clone is medium-sized (0.01 to 0.1%). V usage is TRBV2 and J usage is TRBJ1-6; D remains unclear. This CDR3 comprises 14 residues. V lost 8 bases, J lost 5 bases, and 13 bases lay in between. Per germline, CDR1 SNHLY and CDR2 FYNNEI. The chain's CDR3 is CASRPGQNNSPLHF. The CDR3 DNA reads as TGTGCCAGCCGGCCGGGCCAGAATAATTCACCCCTCCACTTT.

This clone is a singleton in its sample. V is TRBV7-9 and J is TRBJ2-7; D perhaps matches TRBD1 (6 bases). In germline, CDR1 is SEHNR, CDR2 FQNEAQ (reference sequence). The V end lost 5 bases, the J end lost 2 bases, and 13 bases lay between the germline ends. The CDR3 has 14 residues. Here the CDR3 DNA reads TGTGCCAGCAGCCCATCAGGGGCTCCCTACGAGCAGTACTTC. It is translated as CASSPSGAPYEQYF. Full variable domain (missing parts from reference TRBV7-9 and TRBJ2-7): DTGVSQNPRHKITKRGQNVTFRCDPISEHNRLYWYRQTLGQGPEFLTYFQNEAQLEKSRLLSDRFSAERPKGSFSTLEIQRTEQGDSAMYLCASSPSGAPYEQYFGPGTRLTVT.

The chain has TRBV30 and TRBJ2-5, with D tentatively TRBD1 or TRBD2 (6 bases each). The V gene's germline CDR1 is GTSNPN and CDR2 SVGIG (reference sequence). The CDR3 is 12 residues long. V was shortened by 0 bases and J by 7 bases, with 9 bases between the two germline ends. The CDR3 nucleotides read TGTGCCTGGAGTGTGGAGGGGGGGACCCAGTACTTC. Protein sequence: CAWSVEGGTQYF.